The source of this T cell receptor beta chain is a study of shared clonotypes between healthy human individuals. Study-level background: Three plates were used per donor for CD4 naive, three for CD4 memory, two for CD8 naive and one for CD8 memory. Study-wide results and caveats: Larger richness was generally estimated for naive than memory subsets. Clonotypes shared by all four donors outscored non-shared clonotypes in generation probability.

Regarding this clone: What it recognizes is unknown.

The CDR3 has 13 amino acids. V lost 4 bases to trimming and J lost 8 bases, with 12 bases between them. Germline CDR1 is SGHNT and CDR2 is YENEEA. Assay: immunoSEQ multiplex PCR; the TCRdb copy retains only in-frame clones and omits some. The sample has more than 400,000 clones; more than 95% are singletons. This chain joins TRBV11-3 and TRBJ2-1; maybe TRBD2 (5 bases). The source is a woman aged 30 to 39 in good health. What was sequenced was naive CD4+ T cells sorted from blood. The subset denotes: CD45RA+ positively selected. The DNA for the CDR3 is TGTGCCAGCAGCTCTCAGATCGGGGATGAGCAGTTCTTC. It codes for CASSSQIGDEQFF.